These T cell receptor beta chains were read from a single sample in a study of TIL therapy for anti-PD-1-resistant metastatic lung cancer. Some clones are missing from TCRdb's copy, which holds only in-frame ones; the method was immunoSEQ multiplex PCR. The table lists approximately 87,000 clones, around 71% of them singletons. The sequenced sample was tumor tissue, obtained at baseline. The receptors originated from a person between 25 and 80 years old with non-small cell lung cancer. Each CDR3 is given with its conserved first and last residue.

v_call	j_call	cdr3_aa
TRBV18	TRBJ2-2	CASSLRDSPYTGELFF
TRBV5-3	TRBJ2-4	CARSRGNIQYF
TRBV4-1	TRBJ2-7	CASSEGQGRNEQYF
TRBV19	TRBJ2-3	CASSWGARSTDTQYF
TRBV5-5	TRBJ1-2	CASSSDGPYGYTF
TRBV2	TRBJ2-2	CASKGQPNTGELFF
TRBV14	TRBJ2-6	CASSQDPLPSGANVLTF
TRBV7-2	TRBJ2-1	CASSPPGLAGFGEQFF
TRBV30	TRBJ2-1	CAWTRAGMYNEQFF
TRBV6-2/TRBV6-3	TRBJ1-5	CASSYSARTGTQPQHF
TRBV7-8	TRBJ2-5	CASSQQETQYF
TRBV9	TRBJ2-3	CASSGTSGSTDTQYF
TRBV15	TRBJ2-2	CATSEGYQNTGELFF
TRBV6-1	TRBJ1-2	CASSERRDSYGYTF
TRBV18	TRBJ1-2	CASSPERGNGYTF
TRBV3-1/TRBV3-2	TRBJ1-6	CASSQGVHRNSPLHF
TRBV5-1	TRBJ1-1	CASSLETTGGTEAFF
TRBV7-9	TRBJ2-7	CASSFERGGQYF
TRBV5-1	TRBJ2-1	CASSFDRGTYNEQFF
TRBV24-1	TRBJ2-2	CATSDQRAGTGGPGELFF
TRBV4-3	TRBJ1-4	CASSQDPQGGEKLFF
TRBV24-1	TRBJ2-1	CATSPRGAYNEQFF
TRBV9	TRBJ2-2	CASSVGWEANTGELFF
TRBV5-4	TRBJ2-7	CASSSYRAGGEQYF
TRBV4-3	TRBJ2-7	CASSQGPDGLAGPSYEQYF
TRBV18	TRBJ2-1	CASSNGLSSGQFF
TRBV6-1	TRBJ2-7	CASSEEGPSSYEQYF
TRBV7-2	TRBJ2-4	CASSSQGAIIQYF
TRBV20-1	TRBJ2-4	CSASEAKNIQYF
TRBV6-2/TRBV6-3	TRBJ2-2	CASSRGTGYAVTGELFF
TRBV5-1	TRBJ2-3	CASSWGAGDTQYF
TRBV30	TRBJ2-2	CAWSVIHNTGELFF
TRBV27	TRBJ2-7	CASSLWGSGRLGYEQYF
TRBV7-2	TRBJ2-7	CASSLAAINEQYF
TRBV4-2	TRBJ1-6	CASSPLTGNSPLHF
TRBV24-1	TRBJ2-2	CATAGPGELFF
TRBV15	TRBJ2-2	CATSRDRLSGELFF
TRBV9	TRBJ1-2	CASSVNAGAGYTF
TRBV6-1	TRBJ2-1	CASSERRLSVQFF
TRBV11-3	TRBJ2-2	CASSLDPGATGELFF
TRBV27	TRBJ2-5	CASSLSQGALETQYF
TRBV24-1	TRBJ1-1	CATSDAGTGTEAFF
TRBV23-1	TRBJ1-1	CASSHGQGRGTEAFF
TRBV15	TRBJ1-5	CATSRDYQPQHF
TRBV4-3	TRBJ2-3	CASSQDLAGGPDTQYF
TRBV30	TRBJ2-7	CAWRSPLSGYEQYF
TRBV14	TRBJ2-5	CASSQAGLAGQETQYF
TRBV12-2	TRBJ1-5	CASRLAYRQGSNQPQHF
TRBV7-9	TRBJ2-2	CASSFARRQAGELFF
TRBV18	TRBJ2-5	CASSPSGAGPETQYF
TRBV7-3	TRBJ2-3	CASSPGGVTDTQYF